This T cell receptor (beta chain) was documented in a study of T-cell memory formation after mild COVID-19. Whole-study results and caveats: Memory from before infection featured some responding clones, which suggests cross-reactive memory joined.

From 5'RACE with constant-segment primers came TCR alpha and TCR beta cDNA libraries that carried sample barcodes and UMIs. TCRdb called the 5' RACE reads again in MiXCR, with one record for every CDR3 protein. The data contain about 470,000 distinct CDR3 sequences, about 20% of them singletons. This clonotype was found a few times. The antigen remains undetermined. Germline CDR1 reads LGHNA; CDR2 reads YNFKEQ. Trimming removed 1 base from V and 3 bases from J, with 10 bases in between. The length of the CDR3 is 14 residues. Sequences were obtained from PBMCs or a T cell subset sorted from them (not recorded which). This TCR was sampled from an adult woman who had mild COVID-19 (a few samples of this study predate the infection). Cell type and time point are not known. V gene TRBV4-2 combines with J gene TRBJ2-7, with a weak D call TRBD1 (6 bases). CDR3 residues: CASSQVQQGYEQYF. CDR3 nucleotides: TGTGCCAGCAGCCAAGTGCAACAGGGCTACGAGCAGTACTTC.